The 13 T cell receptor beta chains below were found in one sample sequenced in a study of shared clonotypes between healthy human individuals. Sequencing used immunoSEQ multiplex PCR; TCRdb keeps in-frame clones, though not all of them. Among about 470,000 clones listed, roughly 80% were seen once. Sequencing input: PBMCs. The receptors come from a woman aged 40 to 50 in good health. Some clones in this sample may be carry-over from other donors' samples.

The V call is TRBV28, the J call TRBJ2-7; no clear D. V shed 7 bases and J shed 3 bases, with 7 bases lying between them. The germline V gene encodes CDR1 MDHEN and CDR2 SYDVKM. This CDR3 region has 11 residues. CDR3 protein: CASTGLYEQYF. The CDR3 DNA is TGTGCCAGCACCGGGCTCTACGAGCAGTACTTC.

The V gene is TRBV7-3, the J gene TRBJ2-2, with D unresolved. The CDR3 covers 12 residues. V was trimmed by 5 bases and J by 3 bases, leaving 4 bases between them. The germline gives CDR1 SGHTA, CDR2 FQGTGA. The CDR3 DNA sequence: TGTGCCAGCAGCCTATACACCGGGGAGCTGTTTTTT. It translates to CASSLYTGELFF.

The CDR3 is CASTRGTSSVSPLHF. In DNA form, the CDR3 reads TGTGCCAGCACCCGAGGGACCTCGAGCGTCTCACCCCTCCACTTT. The V and J genes are TRBV2 and TRBJ1-6; TRBD1 might be the D (5 bases). Per the germline V gene, CDR1 is SNHLY and CDR2 is FYNNEI. The ends were cut back, 7 bases at V and 10 bases at J, with 20 bases in the middle. The CDR3 has 15 residues.

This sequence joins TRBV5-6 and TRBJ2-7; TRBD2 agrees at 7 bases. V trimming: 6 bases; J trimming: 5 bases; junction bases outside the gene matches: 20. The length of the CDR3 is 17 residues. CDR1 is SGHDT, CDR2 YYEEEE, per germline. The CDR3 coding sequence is TGTGCCAGCACGCGAATCGCGGGAGCGGCCCACCCCCACGAGCAGTACTTC. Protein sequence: CASTRIAGAAHPHEQYF.

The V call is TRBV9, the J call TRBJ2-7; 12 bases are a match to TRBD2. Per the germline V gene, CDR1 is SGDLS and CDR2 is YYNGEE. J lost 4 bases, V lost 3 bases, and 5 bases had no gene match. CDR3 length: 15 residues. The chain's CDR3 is CASSAGLAGIYEQYF. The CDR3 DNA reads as TGTGCCAGCAGCGCTGGACTAGCGGGAATATACGAGCAGTACTTC.

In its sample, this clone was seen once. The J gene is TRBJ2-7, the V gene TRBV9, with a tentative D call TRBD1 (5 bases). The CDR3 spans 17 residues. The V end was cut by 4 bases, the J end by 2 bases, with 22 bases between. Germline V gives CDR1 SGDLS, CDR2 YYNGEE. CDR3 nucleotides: TGTGCCAGCAGCAGGGGAAGCTTAGGTCCCCAAACCTACGAGCAGTACTTC. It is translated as CASSRGSLGPQTYEQYF.

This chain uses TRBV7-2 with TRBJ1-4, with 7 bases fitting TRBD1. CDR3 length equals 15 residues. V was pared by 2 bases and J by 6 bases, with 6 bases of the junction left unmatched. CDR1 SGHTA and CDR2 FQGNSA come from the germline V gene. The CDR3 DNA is TGTGCCAGCAGCTTAATTGGGGACAGCTATGAAAAACTGTTTTTT. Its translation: CASSLIGDSYEKLFF.

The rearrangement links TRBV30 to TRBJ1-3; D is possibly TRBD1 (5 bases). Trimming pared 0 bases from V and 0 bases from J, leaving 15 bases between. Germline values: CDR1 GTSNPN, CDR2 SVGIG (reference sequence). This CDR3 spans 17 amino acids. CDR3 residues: CAWSVRSPGLSGNTIYF. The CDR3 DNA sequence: TGTGCCTGGAGTGTCCGTAGCCCGGGACTCTCTGGAAACACCATATATTTT.

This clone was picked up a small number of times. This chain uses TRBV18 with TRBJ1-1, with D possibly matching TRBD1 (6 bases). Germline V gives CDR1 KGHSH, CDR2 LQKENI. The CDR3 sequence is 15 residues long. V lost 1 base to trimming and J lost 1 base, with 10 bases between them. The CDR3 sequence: CASSPRTEGNTEAFF. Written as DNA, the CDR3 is TGTGCCAGCTCACCACGGACAGAAGGGAACACTGAAGCTTTCTTT.

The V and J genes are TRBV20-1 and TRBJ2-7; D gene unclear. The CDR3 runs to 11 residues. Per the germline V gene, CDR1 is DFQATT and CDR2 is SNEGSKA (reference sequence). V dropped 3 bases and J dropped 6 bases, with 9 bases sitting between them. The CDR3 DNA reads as TGCAGTGCTAGGGAAGCTAGCGAGCAGTACTTC. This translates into CSAREASEQYF.

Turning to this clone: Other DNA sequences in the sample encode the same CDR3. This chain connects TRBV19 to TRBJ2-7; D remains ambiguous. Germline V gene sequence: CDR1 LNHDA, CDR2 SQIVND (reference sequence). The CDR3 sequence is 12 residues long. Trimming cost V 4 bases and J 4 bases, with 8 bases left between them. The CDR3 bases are TGTGCCAGTAGTACTGTCGGATACGAGCAGTACTTC. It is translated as CASSTVGYEQYF.

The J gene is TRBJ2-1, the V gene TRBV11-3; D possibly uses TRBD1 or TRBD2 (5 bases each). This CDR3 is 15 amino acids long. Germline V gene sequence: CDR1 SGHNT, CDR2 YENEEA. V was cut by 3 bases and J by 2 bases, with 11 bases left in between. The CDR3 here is CASSLGVGAYNEQFF. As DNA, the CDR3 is TGTGCCAGCAGCTTGGGGGTGGGGGCCTACAATGAGCAGTTCTTC. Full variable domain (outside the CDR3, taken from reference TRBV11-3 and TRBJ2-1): EAGVVQSPRYKIIEKKQPVAFWCNPISGHNTLYWYLQNLGQGPELLIRYENEEAVDDSQLPKDRFSAERLKGVDSTLKIQPAELGDSAVYLCASSLGVGAYNEQFFGPGTRLTVL.

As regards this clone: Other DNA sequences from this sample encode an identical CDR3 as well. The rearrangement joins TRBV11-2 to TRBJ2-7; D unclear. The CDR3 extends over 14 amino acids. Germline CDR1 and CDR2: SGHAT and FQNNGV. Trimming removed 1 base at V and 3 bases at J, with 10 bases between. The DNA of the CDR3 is TGTGCCAGCAGCTTAGGACAAGGTCTCTACGAGCAGTACTTC. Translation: CASSLGQGLYEQYF.